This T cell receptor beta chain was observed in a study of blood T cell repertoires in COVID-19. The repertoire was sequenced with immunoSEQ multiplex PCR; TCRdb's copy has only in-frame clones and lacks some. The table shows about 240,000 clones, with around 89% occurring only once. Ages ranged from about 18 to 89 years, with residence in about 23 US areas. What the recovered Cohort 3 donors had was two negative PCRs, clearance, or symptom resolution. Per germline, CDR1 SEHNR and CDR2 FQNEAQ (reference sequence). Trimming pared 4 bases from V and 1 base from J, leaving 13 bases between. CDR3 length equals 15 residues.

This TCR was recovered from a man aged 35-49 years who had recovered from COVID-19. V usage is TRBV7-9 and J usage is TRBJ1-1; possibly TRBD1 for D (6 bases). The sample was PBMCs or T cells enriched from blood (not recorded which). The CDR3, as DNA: TGTGCCAGCAGCTCCCGACTGACAGGGAACACTGAAGCTTTCTTT. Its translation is CASSSRLTGNTEAFF.